A selection of T cell receptor beta chains follows, all from one sample in a study of T-cell reconstitution after alpha-beta-depleted transplantation in children. TCRdb used MiXCR to reprocess the PCR reads, holding one entry per CDR3 protein. The data show 150,000 to 250,000 distinct CDR3 sequences, with 13% to 15% seen just once and less than 15% held by the top ten. The sample consisted of PBMCs from the stem cell graft donor, taken from the stem cell graft. The source of these receptors is a human donor who donated a stem cell graft to a child with acute lymphoblastic leukemia. Each CDR3 is given with its conserved first and last residue. Each record gives: CDR3 length, D gene, V gene, J gene, clone size, CDR3 protein, CDR3 DNA. A D gene is named only where the DNA matches it firmly. The size entry is marked missing in some rows and otherwise reads once, few, many or a size class.

15	TRBD2	TRBV12-3/TRBV12-4	TRBJ2-5	many	CASSLGTGGKETQYF	TGTGCCAGCAGTTTGGGTACGGGAGGTAAAGAGACCCAGTACTTC
15	.	TRBV27	TRBJ1-1	.	CASSSSGGLNTEAFF	TGTGCCAGCAGTTCGAGCGGGGGTTTGAACACTGAAGCTTTCTTT
14	.	TRBV27	TRBJ2-1	many	CASRKDHSGDEQFF	TGTGCCAGCAGAAAGGACCATAGCGGAGATGAGCAGTTCTTC
13	TRBD1	TRBV18	TRBJ1-6	many	CASSQGEDSPLHF	TGTGCCAGCTCCCAGGGGGAGGATTCACCCCTCCACTTT
16	TRBD1	TRBV3-1	TRBJ2-3	once	CASSQARDSGTDTQYF	TGTGCCAGCAGCCAAGCCCGGGACAGTGGCACAGATACGCAGTATTTT
16	.	TRBV25-1	TRBJ1-6	many	CASSYPGGADDSPLHF	TGTGCCAGCAGCTACCCAGGCGGGGCGGACGATTCACCCCTCCACTTT
14	.	TRBV7-2	TRBJ2-5	many	CASTDLTRGETQYF	TGTGCCAGCACAGACCTCACACGCGGGGAGACCCAGTACTTC
17	TRBD1	TRBV11-2	TRBJ2-2	many	CASSLVIQGALTGELFF	TGTGCCAGCAGCTTAGTTATCCAGGGGGCGCTTACCGGGGAGCTGTTTTTT
14	.	TRBV5-8	TRBJ2-5	.	CASSQTGTQKTQYF	TGTGCCAGCAGCCAAACAGGGACCCAAAAGACCCAGTACTTC
15	.	TRBV12-3/TRBV12-4	TRBJ1-1	many	CASSFAVRGNTEAFF	TGTGCCAGCAGTTTTGCGGTCAGGGGGAACACTGAAGCTTTCTTT
12	.	TRBV20-1	TRBJ2-7	many	CSAQGGGVGQYF	TGCAGTGCCCAGGGTGGGGGTGTTGGGCAGTACTTC
12	TRBD1	TRBV20-1	TRBJ1-2	many	CSARWQGAGYTF	TGCAGTGCTAGATGGCAGGGGGCGGGCTACACCTTC
14	.	TRBV5-1	TRBJ1-1	many	CASSFGGLNTEAFF	TGCGCCAGCAGCTTTGGGGGCCTGAACACTGAAGCTTTCTTT
13	TRBD2	TRBV29-1	TRBJ2-1	once	CSVRREGRNEQFF	TGCAGCGTTCGTCGGGAGGGCCGGAATGAGCAGTTCTTC
15	TRBD1	TRBV30	TRBJ2-2	many	CAWTPGQGLAGELFF	TGTGCCTGGACCCCGGGACAGGGTCTGGCCGGGGAGCTGTTTTTT
13	.	TRBV29-1	TRBJ2-2	many	CSARDPNTGELFF	TGCAGCGCACGGGACCCCAACACCGGGGAGCTGTTTTTT
15	.	TRBV7-7	TRBJ2-5	many	CASSLGGAIQETQYF	TGTGCTAGCAGCTTAGGGGGGGCTATACAAGAGACCCAGTACTTC
15	.	TRBV5-1	TRBJ2-2	many	CASLEGNWAAGELFF	TGCGCCAGCTTGGAGGGAAATTGGGCGGCCGGGGAGCTGTTTTTT
18	.	TRBV5-1	TRBJ2-6	many	CASSITPGAHSGANVLTF	TGCGCCAGCAGCATCACACCGGGGGCTCACTCTGGGGCCAACGTCCTGACTTTC
15	.	TRBV6-1	TRBJ1-5	many	CASSAYGAGNQPQHF	TGTGCCAGCAGTGCTTACGGGGCAGGCAATCAGCCCCAGCATTTT
13	TRBD1	TRBV20-1	TRBJ2-7	many	CSAQGQGNYEQYF	TGCAGTGCTCAAGGACAGGGAAACTACGAGCAGTACTTC
13	.	TRBV20-1	TRBJ2-1	.	CSARDVLNNEQFF	TGCAGTGCTAGAGACGTGCTGAACAATGAGCAGTTCTTC
17	.	TRBV7-8	TRBJ2-5	.	CASSLAGSGVYQETQYF	TGTGCCAGCAGCTTAGCGGGTAGCGGAGTGTACCAAGAGACCCAGTACTTC
15	.	TRBV3-1	TRBJ2-7	many	CASSQRGRSVYEQYF	TGTGCCAGCAGCCAGAGGGGGAGGTCTGTATACGAGCAGTACTTC
13	TRBD1	TRBV10-2	TRBJ1-2	many	CASGGDSYYGYTF	TGCGCCAGCGGGGGGGACAGCTATTATGGCTACACCTTC
15	.	TRBV5-6	TRBJ1-1	many	CASSSPTGGGTEAFF	TGTGCCAGCAGCTCGCCGACAGGCGGGGGCACTGAAGCTTTCTTT
15	.	TRBV11-2	TRBJ2-2	.	CASRLREGGAGELFF	TGTGCCAGCCGCTTACGCGAAGGGGGAGCCGGGGAGCTGTTTTTT
13	.	TRBV2	TRBJ1-5	few	CASNTYSNQPQHF	TGTGCCAGCAACACCTACAGCAATCAGCCCCAGCATTTT
18	TRBD2	TRBV20-1	TRBJ2-2	.	CSARDPASGRIGTGELFF	TGCAGTGCTAGAGATCCGGCTAGCGGGAGGATCGGCACCGGGGAGCTGTTTTTT
18	TRBD2	TRBV3-1	TRBJ2-4	.	CASCLVPGLAGYFNIQYF	TGTGCCAGCTGCCTGGTCCCGGGACTAGCGGGGTACTTTAACATTCAGTACTTC
14	.	TRBV13	TRBJ2-7	.	CATSLRGLAYEQYF	TGTGCCACCAGCTTACGGGGGTTGGCCTACGAGCAGTACTTC
13	.	TRBV4-2	TRBJ1-2	many	CASSQTEYYGYTF	TGTGCCAGCAGCCAAACAGAGTACTATGGCTACACCTTC
12	.	TRBV12-3/TRBV12-4	TRBJ1-1	many	CASSATGLEAFF	TGTGCCAGCAGTGCCACCGGGCTTGAAGCTTTCTTT
15	.	TRBV12-3/TRBV12-4	TRBJ1-5	many	CASSLSFGSNQPQHF	TGTGCCAGCAGTTTATCATTTGGGAGCAATCAGCCCCAGCATTTT
13	.	TRBV10-3	TRBJ2-7	many	CAIGRDTVSEQYF	TGTGCCATCGGCCGGGACACCGTGTCCGAGCAGTACTTC
13	.	TRBV20-1	TRBJ1-6	few	CSARREVGSPLHF	TGCAGTGCCCGCAGGGAAGTAGGTTCACCCCTCCACTTT
15	.	TRBV27	TRBJ1-2	few	CASSLSIRGINGYTF	TGTGCCAGCAGTTTATCGATTCGAGGGATCAATGGCTACACCTTC
13	TRBD1	TRBV11-2	TRBJ1-1	many	CASSLMTGAEAFF	TGTGCCAGCAGCTTAATGACAGGGGCTGAAGCTTTCTTT
19	TRBD2	TRBV20-1	TRBJ2-7	.	CSARDTGTSGSSKPYEQYF	TGCAGTGCTAGGGACACCGGGACTAGCGGGAGTTCTAAGCCCTACGAGCAGTACTTC
16	.	TRBV5-5	TRBJ2-1	.	CASRVQRTASVNEQFF	TGTGCCAGCAGAGTTCAAAGGACGGCAAGTGTTAATGAGCAGTTCTTC
14	.	TRBV5-1	TRBJ2-1	many	CASSLVVQPYEQFF	TGCGCCAGCAGCTTGGTAGTACAGCCTTATGAGCAGTTCTTC
18	.	TRBV4-2	TRBJ2-7	.	CASSQEPVWEAGPYEQYF	TGTGCCAGCAGCCAAGAACCCGTGTGGGAGGCAGGCCCCTACGAGCAGTACTTC
19	TRBD2	TRBV7-9	TRBJ2-5	many	CASSYFSGTSGRLEETQYF	TGTGCCAGCAGCTACTTTTCCGGGACTAGCGGGAGATTAGAAGAGACCCAGTACTTC
17	TRBD2	TRBV20-1	TRBJ2-3	many	CSARDSEAGGPGVTQYF	TGCAGTGCTAGAGATAGTGAGGCGGGAGGGCCAGGCGTGACGCAGTATTTT
13	.	TRBV30	TRBJ1-1	.	CAWSHRGGFEAFF	TGTGCCTGGAGCCATCGAGGGGGGTTTGAAGCTTTCTTT
14	.	TRBV5-1	TRBJ2-3	many	CASSFSDGTDTQYF	TGCGCCAGCAGCTTCTCTGACGGCACAGATACGCAGTATTTT
15	TRBD2	TRBV5-4	TRBJ2-7	.	CASSLELADSYEQYF	TGTGCCAGCAGCTTAGAACTAGCGGACTCCTACGAGCAGTACTTC
16	.	TRBV29-1	TRBJ2-5	few	CSVEGQGLGRTETQYF	TGCAGCGTTGAGGGCCAGGGGCTTGGGCGAACGGAGACCCAGTACTTC
17	TRBD2	TRBV27	TRBJ2-7	many	CASSPRTSGIYSYEQYF	TGTGCCAGCAGCCCCCGGACTAGCGGGATATACTCCTACGAGCAGTACTTC
14	TRBD1	TRBV25-1	TRBJ2-5	many	CASSDPTGKETQYF	TGTGCCAGCAGTGACCCGACAGGGAAAGAGACCCAGTACTTC
13	.	TRBV12-3/TRBV12-4	TRBJ2-5	many	CASSALVQETQYF	TGTGCCAGCAGCGCGTTAGTTCAAGAGACCCAGTACTTC
18	.	TRBV27	TRBJ2-3	few	CASSYLLGLNLLSGTQYF	TGTGCCAGCAGTTATCTTCTAGGTTTGAACTTACTTTCTGGTACGCAGTATTTT
12	.	TRBV4-2	TRBJ2-1	many	CASSQELPQQFF	TGTGCCAGCAGCCAAGAATTGCCCCAACAGTTCTTC
17	TRBD1	TRBV6-5	TRBJ2-4	many	CASSYRDRGLAKNIQYF	TGTGCCAGCAGTTACAGGGACAGGGGACTAGCCAAAAACATTCAGTACTTC
17	TRBD2	TRBV20-1	TRBJ2-3	few	CSARVLAGGLGTDTQYF	TGCAGTGCTAGAGTTCTAGCGGGAGGGCTAGGGACAGATACGCAGTATTTT